The 4 T cell receptor beta chains presented below share a single source sample, sequenced in a study of blood T cell repertoires in COVID-19 (dated by TCRdb to between 2020 and 2021). Library creation used the immunoSEQ multiplex PCR assay. Entries here come from immuneACCESS through TCRdb and include only in-frame sequences with V and J called. Some clones fail to appear in such tables; in the studies checked, an unresolved V gene covers under half of the shortfall, and the cause of the remainder is unknown. In this sample the table shows about 260,000 clones, over 80% of which occur a single time. Of the sample, around 0.85% is held by the ten largest clones. The sequencing sample was made of PBMCs or T cells enriched from blood (not recorded which). The receptor source for this set is a man between 45 and 60 years old who had been exposed to COVID-19.

The V and J genes are TRBV5-8 and TRBJ1-1; TRBD1 aligns across 7 bases. V lost 4 bases to trimming and J lost 5 bases; unmatched junction nucleotides: 11. The CDR3 is 15 amino acids. Germline CDR1 is SGHTS and CDR2 is YDEGEE. The CDR3 loop is CASSQTGSRETEAFF. The CDR3 DNA is TGTGCCAGCAGCCAGACAGGGAGTCGGGAAACTGAAGCTTTCTTT.

The J gene is TRBJ2-2, the V gene TRBV24-1; 10 positions agree with TRBD1. Unmatched junction bases numbered 8, after V lost 7 bases and J lost 7 bases. There are 15 residues in the CDR3. Germline V gene lookup returns CDR1 KGHDR and CDR2 SFDVKD. The CDR3 sequence: CATRALGTGDGELFF. In DNA form, the CDR3 reads TGTGCCACCAGAGCCCTTGGGACAGGGGACGGGGAGCTGTTTTTT.

This clone occurred once. V and J are TRBV19 and TRBJ1-4, with a tentative D call TRBD1 (6 bases). The V gene lost 4 bases and the J gene lost 5 bases, with 11 bases spanning the gap. The CDR3 totals 14 residues. CDR1 is LNHDA and CDR2 is SQIVND in the germline V gene (reference sequence). The CDR3 DNA reads as TGTGCCAGTAGTAGGAACAGGGAGAATGAAAAACTGTTTTTT. Protein: CASSRNRENEKLFF.

The chain joins TRBV30 to TRBJ1-1, with a weak D call TRBD1 (6 bases). The V and J ends lost 4 bases and 1 base respectively, with 13 bases between them. CDR1 GTSNPN and CDR2 SVGIG come from the germline V gene (reference sequence). This CDR3 has 14 amino acids. CDR3 residues: CAWTPGHPNTEAFF. CDR3 in DNA: TGTGCCTGGACACCGGGACACCCGAACACTGAAGCTTTCTTT.